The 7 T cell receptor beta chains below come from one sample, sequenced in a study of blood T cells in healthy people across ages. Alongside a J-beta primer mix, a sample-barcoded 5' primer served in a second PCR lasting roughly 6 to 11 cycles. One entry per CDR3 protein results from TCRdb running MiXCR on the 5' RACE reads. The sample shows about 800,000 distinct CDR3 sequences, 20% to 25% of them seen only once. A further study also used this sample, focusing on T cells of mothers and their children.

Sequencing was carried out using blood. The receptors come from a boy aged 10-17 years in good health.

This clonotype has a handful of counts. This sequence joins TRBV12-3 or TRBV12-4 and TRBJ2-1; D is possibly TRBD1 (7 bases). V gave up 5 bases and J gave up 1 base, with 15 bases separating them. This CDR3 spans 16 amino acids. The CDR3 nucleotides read TGTGCCAGCAGTGCGGGACAGCCAGTTTCCTACAATGAGCAGTTCTTC. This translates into CASSAGQPVSYNEQFF.

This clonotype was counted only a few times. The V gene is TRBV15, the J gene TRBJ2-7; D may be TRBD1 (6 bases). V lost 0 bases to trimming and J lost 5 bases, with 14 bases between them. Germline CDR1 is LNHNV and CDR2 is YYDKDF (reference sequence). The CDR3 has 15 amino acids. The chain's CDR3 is CATSRDVIQGHEQYF. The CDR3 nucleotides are TGTGCCACCAGCAGAGATGTAATACAGGGCCACGAGCAGTACTTC.

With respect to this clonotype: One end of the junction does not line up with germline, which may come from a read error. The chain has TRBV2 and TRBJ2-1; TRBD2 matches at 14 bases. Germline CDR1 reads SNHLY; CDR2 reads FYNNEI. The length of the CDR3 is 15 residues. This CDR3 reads CAGSGTSGGYNEQFF. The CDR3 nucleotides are TGTGCCGGCAGTGGGACTAGCGGGGGCTACAATGAGCAGTTCTTC.

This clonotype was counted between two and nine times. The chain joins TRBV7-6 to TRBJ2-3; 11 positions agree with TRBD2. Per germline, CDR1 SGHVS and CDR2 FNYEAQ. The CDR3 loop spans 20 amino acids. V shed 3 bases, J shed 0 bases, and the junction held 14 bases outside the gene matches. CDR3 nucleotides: TGTGCCAGCAGCTTGCCCCAGACTAGCGGGATTTCAGCTAGCACAGATACGCAGTATTTT. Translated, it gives CASSLPQTSGISASTDTQYF. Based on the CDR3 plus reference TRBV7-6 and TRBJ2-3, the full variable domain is GAGVSQSPRYKVTKRGQDVALRCDPISGHVSLYWYRQALGQGPEFLTYFNYEAQQDKSGLPNDRFSAERPEGSISTLTIQRTEQRDSAMYRCASSLPQTSGISASTDTQYFGPGTRLTVL.

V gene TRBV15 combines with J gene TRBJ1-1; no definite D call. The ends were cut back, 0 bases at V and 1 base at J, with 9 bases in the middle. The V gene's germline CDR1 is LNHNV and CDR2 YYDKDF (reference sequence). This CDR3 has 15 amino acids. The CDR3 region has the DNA TGTGCCACCAGCAGAGATCGGGCAGCGAACACTGAAGCTTTCTTT. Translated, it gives CATSRDRAANTEAFF.

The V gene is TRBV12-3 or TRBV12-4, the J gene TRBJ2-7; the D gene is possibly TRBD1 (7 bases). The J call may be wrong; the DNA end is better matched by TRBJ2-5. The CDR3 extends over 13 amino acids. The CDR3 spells CASLDRAGQTQYF. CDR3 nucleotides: TGTGCCAGCCTCGACAGGGCGGGACAGACCCAGTACTTC.

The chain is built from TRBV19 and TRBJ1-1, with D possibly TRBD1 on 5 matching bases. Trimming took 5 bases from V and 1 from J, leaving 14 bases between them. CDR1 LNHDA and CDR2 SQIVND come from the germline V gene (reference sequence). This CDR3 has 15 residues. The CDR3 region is CASSPSFGGNTEAFF. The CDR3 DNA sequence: TGTGCCAGTAGTCCGTCTTTTGGGGGGAACACTGAAGCTTTCTTT.